Listed below are T cell receptor beta chains from one sample, sequenced in a study of blood T cell repertoires in COVID-19. The repertoire was sequenced with immunoSEQ multiplex PCR; TCRdb's copy has only in-frame clones and lacks some. The data hold 84,000 or so clones, with nearly 85% observed a single time. The source material was peripheral blood. The receptors were gathered from a woman older than 75 with acute or convalescent COVID-19. CDR3s include the opening cysteine and the closing phenylalanine or tryptophan. The D gene is left open where the match is weak. Size tells how often a clone was seen (once, few, many) or the class of an expanded clone, and some rows leave it out.

d_call,v_call,clone_size,j_call,cdr3_aa,cdr3_nt
TRBD2,TRBV2,-,TRBJ2-7,CASPEAGLSYEQYF,TGTGCCAGCCCGGAAGCGGGGCTATCCTACGAGCAGTACTTC
TRBD1,TRBV7-2,once,TRBJ2-1,CASSQSGTGGYNEQFF,TGTGCCAGCAGCCAATCCGGGACAGGGGGCTACAATGAGCAGTTCTTC
-,TRBV5-1,-,TRBJ2-7,CASSLGRDYEQYF,TGCGCCAGCAGTTTGGGGAGAGACTACGAGCAGTACTTC
-,TRBV5-5,-,TRBJ2-2,CASSGTSNTGELFF,TGTGCCAGCAGCGGGACTTCGAACACCGGGGAGCTGTTTTTT
TRBD1,TRBV6-5,-,TRBJ2-7,CASFPGQGGSYEQYF,TGTGCCAGCTTCCCGGGACAGGGAGGCTCCTACGAGCAGTACTTC
TRBD1,TRBV24-1,-,TRBJ2-2,CATRGQGNTGELFF,TGTGCCACCAGAGGACAGGGTAACACCGGGGAGCTGTTTTTT
TRBD1,TRBV6-1,-,TRBJ1-2,CASSESQRTGYGYTF,TGTGCCAGCAGTGAATCCCAACGGACAGGGTATGGCTACACCTTC
-,TRBV11-2,-,TRBJ2-7,CASSFGQDEQYF,TGTGCCAGCAGCTTCGGACAAGACGAGCAGTACTTC
TRBD1,TRBV18,-,TRBJ2-3,CASSPRGTGTDTQYF,TGTGCCAGCTCACCACGGGGGACAGGCACAGATACGCAGTATTTT
-,TRBV19,-,TRBJ2-6,CASRISGSGANVLTF,TGTGCCAGTAGGATCTCAGGCTCTGGGGCCAACGTCCTGACTTTC
-,TRBV7-2,-,TRBJ2-7,CASSFGVGAYEQYF,TGTGCCAGCAGCTTTGGAGTAGGCGCCTACGAGCAGTACTTC
-,TRBV28,-,TRBJ1-1,CASRREGYAFF,TGTGCCAGCAGGAGAGAGGGTTATGCTTTCTTT
-,TRBV2,-,TRBJ2-1,CASRGAGRYNEQFF,TGTGCCAGCAGGGGTGCGGGCCGTTACAATGAGCAGTTCTTC
TRBD2,TRBV7-9,-,TRBJ2-7,CASTGAGGSYEQYF,TGTGCCAGCACCGGAGCGGGAGGTTCCTACGAGCAGTACTTC
-,TRBV3-1/TRBV3-2,-,TRBJ2-5,CASSPGLQETQYF,TGTGCCAGCAGCCCGGGACTGCAAGAGACCCAGTACTTC
TRBD1,TRBV2,-,TRBJ1-5,CASSEGQFLGPQHF,TGTGCCAGCAGTGAGGGACAGTTCCTCGGGCCCCAGCATTTT
TRBD2,TRBV7-9,-,TRBJ2-2,CASGTSGKNTGELFF,TGTGCCAGCGGGACTAGCGGGAAGAACACCGGGGAGCTGTTTTTT
-,TRBV6-5,-,TRBJ2-1,CAEPRGNNEQFF,TGTGCCGAACCGAGGGGGAACAATGAGCAGTTCTTC
-,TRBV7-9,-,TRBJ1-4,CASSLGKGLGANEKLFF,TGTGCCAGCAGCTTAGGAAAAGGGCTGGGGGCAAATGAAAAACTGTTTTTT
-,TRBV15,-,TRBJ2-5,CATSRGGQTSGTQYF,TGTGCCACCAGCAGAGGAGGGCAGACCTCAGGGACCCAGTACTTC
TRBD2,TRBV7-3,-,TRBJ2-1,CASSPPGGPHNEQFF,TGTGCCAGCAGCCCACCGGGAGGGCCCCACAATGAGCAGTTCTTC
TRBD2,TRBV18,-,TRBJ2-3,CASSPLAGGPADTQYF,TGTGCCAGCTCGCCATTAGCGGGAGGCCCCGCAGATACGCAGTATTTT
-,TRBV19,-,TRBJ2-6,CASGSGLSSGANVLTF,TGTGCCAGTGGGTCAGGGCTATCCTCTGGGGCCAACGTCCTGACTTTC
TRBD1,TRBV10-3,once,TRBJ2-3,CAINKGAGDTQYF,TGTGCCATCAACAAGGGGGCCGGAGATACGCAGTATTTT
-,TRBV10-3,once,TRBJ1-6,CAISDPTGYGSPLHF,TGTGCCATCAGTGACCCGACAGGATACGGTTCACCCCTCCACTTT
TRBD2,TRBV11-2,-,TRBJ2-5,CASSLLAGGSQETQYF,TGTGCCAGCAGCTTACTAGCGGGAGGAAGCCAAGAGACCCAGTACTTC
TRBD1,TRBV5-4,-,TRBJ2-2,CASSLVGQTTGELFF,TGTGCCAGCAGCTTGGTGGGACAGACTACCGGGGAGCTGTTTTTT
-,TRBV19,-,TRBJ2-2,CASSPTAGASGGELFF,TGTGCCAGTAGTCCCACGGCAGGGGCTTCAGGAGGGGAGCTGTTTTTT
-,TRBV12-1,-,TRBJ2-5,CASSLAGGEQETQYF,TGTGCCAGCAGCTTGGCGGGGGGCGAACAAGAGACCCAGTACTTC
-,TRBV6-5,-,TRBJ2-3,CASRRGITDTQYF,TGTGCCAGCAGACGCGGGATCACAGATACGCAGTATTTT
-,TRBV27,-,TRBJ1-2,CASSFGPEGGYTF,TGTGCCAGCAGTTTTGGTCCCGAGGGAGGCTACACCTTC
-,TRBV11-1,-,TRBJ1-1,CASSLYGEDEAFF,TGTGCCAGCAGTCTGTACGGGGAGGATGAAGCTTTCTTT
-,TRBV30,-,TRBJ1-6,CAWVESLSPLHF,TGTGCCTGGGTAGAAAGCCTCTCACCCCTCCACTTT
TRBD1,TRBV12-5,-,TRBJ1-2,CASGLTGGGHGYTF,TGTGCTAGTGGTTTGACAGGGGGGGGACATGGCTACACCTTC
TRBD1,TRBV5-1,-,TRBJ2-7,CASSLGQGAYEQYF,TGCGCCAGCAGCTTGGGACAGGGGGCTTACGAGCAGTACTTC
TRBD2,TRBV9,few,TRBJ2-7,CASSDGRADEQYF,TGTGCCAGCAGCGACGGGAGGGCCGACGAGCAGTACTTC
-,TRBV7-2,-,TRBJ1-2,CASSLDIGGTGGYTF,TGTGCCAGCAGCTTAGATATAGGGGGAACCGGTGGCTACACCTTC
-,TRBV19,-,TRBJ2-5,CASSITTGHVQETQYF,TGTGCCAGTAGTATAACTACGGGACATGTACAAGAGACCCAGTACTTC
-,TRBV19,-,TRBJ2-1,CASAPQAAHNEQFF,TGTGCCAGCGCCCCCCAAGCGGCACACAATGAGCAGTTCTTC
-,TRBV7-2,-,TRBJ2-3,CASSLAGREDTQYF,TGTGCCAGCAGCTTGGCGGGACGAGAAGATACGCAGTATTTT
TRBD1,TRBV18,once,TRBJ2-5,CASSRGTGGQETQYF,TGTGCCAGCTCACGAGGGACAGGGGGCCAAGAGACCCAGTACTTC
-,TRBV25-1,-,TRBJ1-1,CASVGLKNTEAFF,TGTGCCAGCGTCGGACTTAAGAACACTGAAGCTTTCTTT
-,TRBV7-9,-,TRBJ1-5,CASSFSGNNQPQHF,TGTGCCAGCAGCTTTAGCGGGAACAATCAGCCCCAGCATTTT